The 10 T cell receptor beta chains below come from one sample, sequenced in a study of blood T cell repertoires in COVID-19. TCRdb's table, derived via immunoSEQ multiplex PCR, lists solely in-frame clones and lacks some. The sample shows under 200,000 clones, over 70% of them seen only once. The sample comprised peripheral blood. The receptors originated from a woman of 80 years or more with active or convalescent COVID-19.

The chain is built from TRBV30 and TRBJ2-5; the match to TRBD1 covers 7 bases. V gave up 1 base and J gave up 5 bases; unmatched junction bases: 7. The CDR3 extends over 14 amino acids. The germline V gene encodes CDR1 GTSNPN and CDR2 SVGIG (reference sequence). The CDR3 sequence is CAWSARGRRETQYF. The CDR3 DNA is TGTGCCTGGAGTGCGAGGGGGCGTCGGGAGACCCAGTACTTC.

This clone was found once. The chain is built from TRBV7-2 and TRBJ2-2; 13 bases map to TRBD2. The length of the CDR3 is 18 residues. Germline-derived CDR1 and CDR2 are SGHTA and FQGNSA. After removal of 1 base from V and 1 base from J, the junction contained 3 bases not matched to a gene. CDR3: CASSLERTSGGNTGELFF. CDR3 DNA: TGTGCCAGCAGCTTAGAGAGGACTAGCGGGGGGAACACCGGGGAGCTGTTTTTT.

This chain links TRBV7-2 with TRBJ1-5; D uncertain. Trimming removed 4 bases from V and 6 bases from J, with 16 bases in between. The CDR3 sequence is 15 residues long. Germline assignment: CDR1 SGHTA and CDR2 FQGNSA. CDR3: CASSSADYRAQPQHF. The CDR3 nucleotides read TGTGCCAGCAGCTCCGCCGACTATAGGGCTCAGCCCCAGCATTTT.

A few counts support this clone. The rearrangement uses TRBV9 and TRBJ1-6; D is unresolved. The V end lost 0 bases, the J end lost 9 bases, and 28 bases lay between the germline ends. Germline loops: CDR1 SGDLS, CDR2 YYNGEE. The CDR3 consists of 20 residues. This CDR3 reads CASSVGESRAGIGRSSPLHF. In DNA, the CDR3 is TGTGCCAGCAGCGTAGGGGAATCGAGAGCGGGGATAGGAAGGAGTTCACCCCTCCACTTT.

This chain joins TRBV10-3 and TRBJ2-3; the match to TRBD2 covers 9 bases. CDR3 length: 16 residues. V was pared by 2 bases and J by 6 bases, with 9 bases of the junction left unmatched. Germline V gene lookup returns CDR1 ENHRY and CDR2 SYGVKD. For the CDR3, the DNA is TGTGCCATCAGTGAGGCCAGCGGGGGGAGATTCGATACGCAGTATTTT. Encoded protein: CAISEASGGRFDTQYF.

This chain uses TRBV3-1 (or the pseudogene TRBV3-2) with TRBJ2-4, with D possibly matching TRBD1 (6 bases). This CDR3 is built from 17 residues. V lost 4 bases to trimming and J lost 3 bases, with 19 bases between them. CDR1 is LGHDT, CDR2 YNNKEL, per germline (reference sequence). CDR3 sequence (DNA): TGTGCCAGCAGCCCCCACCTGGACAGTGCCTTCAAAAACATTCAGTACTTC. This gives the protein CASSPHLDSAFKNIQYF.

V usage is TRBV19 and J usage is TRBJ2-3, with no clear D. The CDR3 totals 16 residues. The ends were cut back, 0 bases at V and 0 bases at J, with 10 bases in the middle. Germline CDR1 is LNHDA and CDR2 is SQIVND (reference sequence). The CDR3 spells CASSIERIASTDTQYF. CDR3 sequence (DNA): TGTGCCAGTAGTATAGAACGGATAGCTAGCACAGATACGCAGTATTTT.

This sequence joins TRBV3-1 (or the pseudogene TRBV3-2) and TRBJ2-6; 8 bases are shared with TRBD2. The CDR3 runs to 21 residues. V lost 4 bases, J lost 0 bases, and 17 bases stayed unmatched. CDR1 is LGHDT, CDR2 YNNKEL, per germline (reference sequence). The DNA of the CDR3 is TGTGCCAGCAGCCCAAGGCCCTCTAGGGCGGGGGGCGGCTCTGGGGCCAACGTCCTGACTTTC. Protein product: CASSPRPSRAGGGSGANVLTF.

The chain recombines TRBV15 with TRBJ2-5; 12 nucleotides line up with TRBD2. J was trimmed by 3 bases and V by 2 bases; bases with no gene match: 10. The CDR3 is made up of 18 amino acids. Germline assignment: CDR1 LNHNV and CDR2 YYDKDF (reference sequence). CDR3: CATSRTTIPSGGEETQYF. For the CDR3, the DNA is TGTGCCACCAGCAGAACCACCATTCCTAGCGGGGGGGAAGAGACCCAGTACTTC.

This chain joins TRBV3-1 (or the pseudogene TRBV3-2) and TRBJ2-7; TRBD1 matches at 8 bases. Germline V lookup: CDR1 LGHDT, CDR2 YNNKEL (reference sequence). This CDR3 is 15 amino acids long. J was trimmed by 3 bases and V by 4 bases; bases with no gene match: 8. CDR3 nucleotides: TGTGCCAGCAGCCGTTCAGGGGGCGGCCACTACGAGCAGTACTTC. Its protein is CASSRSGGGHYEQYF.